This TCR beta chain derives from a study of T cells in localized non-small cell lung cancer. A note on this clone: The antigen remains unidentified.

The CDR3 spans 14 residues. The germline gives CDR1 MNHGY, CDR2 SAAAGT. Trimming at V came to 0 bases and at J to 2 bases, leaving 1 base not matched to a gene. TCRdb's table, derived via immunoSEQ multiplex PCR, lists solely in-frame clones and lacks some. The sample includes roughly 1,400 clones, around 33% of them seen just once. Findings and limits, study-wide: Paired adjacent lung recovered a median roughly 60 of the top 100 tumor clones. Adjacent uninvolved lung tissue had the highest T cell clonality, exceeding tumor. Heterogeneity within the tumor remains possible, as just one region underwent sequencing. Blood T cell density predicted longer survival; adjacent-lung clonality, shorter.

This material consisted of lung tumor tissue, taken before any cancer treatment. The clonotype comes from a man aged 40 to 69 with stage II lung adenocarcinoma. The gene calls are TRBV6-8 and TRBJ2-7; TRBD1 agrees at 7 bases. CDR3 nucleotide sequence: TGTGCCAGCAGTTACTCTCAGGGGGCCTACGAGCAGTACTTC. Protein product: CASSYSQGAYEQYF.